The TCR beta chain under discussion was sequenced for a study of naive and memory T cell subsets (dated by TCRdb to about 2017). Background for the entire study: An open-source, UMI-based TCR alpha and beta sequencing pipeline was applied to sorted naive and memory peripheral blood T cell subsets. RNA was DNase-treated and reverse transcribed with TCR constant-region primers, mostly using SuperScript III. The results of the functional CMV T cell responses matched the IgG serology results in every case. Points the paper makes about the study in general: RNA-based TCR counts may be affected by expression changes linked to T cell activation and differentiation. The repertoire findings for the naive and memory subsets could not be validated against a ground truth because none was available. In both CD4 and CD8 cells, the Gini index increased while Shannon and inverse Simpson diversity decreased from naive through CM, EM and EMRA. Once error correction was done, more than 90% of naive TCR sequences showed up just once, which made the naive abundance distributions much steeper than those of the memory subsets. The abundance of TCRs followed a power law with an exponent that differed between naive and memory subsets yet stayed consistent across the three individuals. A few larger clonotypes were found in naive repertoires, especially CD8, and these larger clonotypes were possibly memory cells re-expressing CD45RA. Each clonotype was defined as a single alpha or beta chain sequence rather than as a paired alpha/beta receptor.

From the second PCR step onward, the TCR alpha chain libraries and the TCR beta chain libraries were amplified separately. Donor CMV status was determined by IFNgamma production from CD4+ T cells after overnight stimulation of fresh PBMCs with CMV viral lysate. Miltenyi beads were used first to positively select CD4 T cells, and CD8 T cells were then positively selected from the CD4-negative fraction. Cells were stained for CD3, CD4, CD8, CD45RA, CD27 and a live/dead dye and were sorted on a BD Aria II into four subsets based on CD45RA and CD27. Blood came from a few healthy volunteers, each fractionated into CD4 and CD8 T cells and then into four differentiation subsets. Around 110 ml of peripheral blood was taken from each donor, and PBMC were separated by density-gradient centrifugation on Ficoll-Paque PLUS. After sorting, cells were lysed in RLT buffer, RNA was extracted using a Qiagen RNeasy kit, and the extracted RNA was stored at -80 degrees C.

After removal of 3 bases from V and 6 bases from J, the junction retains 3 bases not matched to a gene. CDR1 and CDR2, looked up from the germline V gene, are MDHEN and SYDVKM. The CDR3 numbers 16 residues from cysteine through phenylalanine. Only the CDR3 part of the read is kept: 48 bases, read in frame from the first base. Comments on this clonotype: Its antigen is unknown. The record has no base qualities; no much larger clone is one base away.

The library was produced with UMI-ligation and nested PCR. The beta constant-region primer consisted of an equimolar mixture of two oligonucleotides that together covered TRBC1 and TRBC2. The ligated cDNA went through four rounds of PCR with nested alpha and beta constant-region primers together with the SP2 primer. A single-stranded oligonucleotide carrying the SP2 primer and a 12-nucleotide UMI was ligated to the 3' end of the cDNA by T4 RNA ligase 1. Incubation of the ligation reaction was carried out at 16 degrees C for roughly 19-24 hours. PCR2 was usually performed as a SYBR Green qPCR and halted at a preset threshold so that over-amplification would not occur. Every purification after the first one was done using Agencourt AMPure XP magnetic beads. Library quantification was done by Qubit, followed by a TapeStation check on which the main peak was expected at around 650 bp. Sequencing of the pooled libraries was done on an Illumina MiSeq using v2 2x251 paired-end kits, which typically yielded roughly 0.95-2.3 million reads per sample. Each sample was pooled at 3 to 4.5 nM, and about 5-8% PhiX was included to help cluster recognition. The original pipeline was this. FASTQ reads processed by Demultiplexor were assigned V and J genes by Decombinator through tag matching that tolerated a single base-pair mismatch. UMIs were used by Collapsinator to correct both sequencing errors and frequency errors arising from PCR heterogeneity. TCRs were translated and CDR3s were extracted from the conserved cysteine to the FGXG phenylalanine by CDR3Translator, with non-productive sequences being flagged. Gini, Shannon entropy and inverse Simpson indices were calculated on repertoires that had been subsampled to equal numbers of UMI-defined TCRs. Power-law fits to clonotype abundance distributions were performed by maximum likelihood within the linear range. On one naive CD8 sample, the pipeline and MIGEC gave similar UMI counts, unique TCR numbers and clonal distributions. In one analysis, naive TCRs that were also found in any memory subset of the same donor were excluded from the naive repertoire. A set of several thousand CMV-associated CDR3 sequences, compiled from VDJdb and a published dataset, was used to search the repertoires. The public reads were run again by TCRdb, first through fastp at Q25 and then through MiXCR, and only productive beta chains were kept. CDR3 protein duplicates are merged, each entry listing the most common genes and DNA. The authors' filters were not applied to this entry. In all, the sample holds approximately 140,000 distinct CDR3 sequences, and 22% of those were seen once. The top ten constitute around 0.097% of the sample.

This TCR was recovered from a human donor in good health. The chain is made from TRBV28 and TRBJ2-3, and 16 junction bases match TRBD2. The specimen was naive CD4+ T cells from blood. Sample cell subset or site, as interpreted from the label and publication: naive T cells, CD45RA high CD27+. The base sequence is TGTGCCAGCAGTTTGGGACTAGCGGGAGGGCAGGATACGCAGTATTTT. Its amino acids are CASSLGLAGGQDTQYF.